This T cell receptor beta chain was obtained from a study of response to subunit inactivated influenza vaccine. CDR3 size: 14 residues. The V and J ends lost 2 bases and 3 bases, in that order; junction bases with no gene match: 4. Overall study results and limits: Authors suggested few new T cells are recruited by each seasonal influenza vaccination.

This clonotype was detected once. Its antigen is not identified. TCRdb re-derived calls from the RT-PCR reads in MiXCR, one entry per CDR3 protein. The table lists more than 250,000 distinct CDR3 sequences, 21% of them singletons. The material sequenced was PBMCs from blood, taken approximately 20 months after vaccination. The J gene is TRBJ2-7, the V gene TRBV12-3 or TRBV12-4, with 7 bases identical to TRBD1. The sequence derives from a man aged 45-69 years who received an inactivated influenza vaccine. DNA of the CDR3: TGTGCCAGCAGTTTAAGGACAGGCATCTACGAGCAGTACTTC. As protein: CASSLRTGIYEQYF.